Listed below are T cell receptor beta chains from one sample, sequenced in a study of spatial heterogeneity in lung cancer. Using its own MiXCR run on the 5' RACE reads, TCRdb lists one record per CDR3 protein. The table records 20,000 to 25,000 distinct CDR3 sequences, 9% to 10% of them present only once. The starting material was PBMCs, obtained at follow-up. These receptors were obtained from a male donor with early-stage non-small cell lung cancer. The CDR3 runs from the conserved cysteine through the conserved F or W. Fields, in order: clone size, V gene, D gene, J gene, CDR3 DNA, CDR3 protein. A D gene is named only where the DNA matches it firmly. Only part of the rows carry a size: once, few, many, or a class if the clone is expanded.

many,TRBV24-1,.,TRBJ2-3,TGTGCCACCAGTGAAGGGGTTTCAGATACGCAGTATTTT,CATSEGVSDTQYF
.,TRBV19,.,TRBJ2-4,TGTGCCAGTAGTACCACAGGGTTACAGTACTTC,CASSTTGLQYF
many,TRBV11-2,.,TRBJ2-1,TGTGCCAGCAGCTTAGATCCGGGGGGCCTCTGGAATGAGCAGTTCTTC,CASSLDPGGLWNEQFF
many,TRBV19,.,TRBJ1-5,TGTGCCAGTAGTGGGCCAAATCAGCCCCAGCATTTT,CASSGPNQPQHF
.,TRBV4-2,TRBD1,TRBJ2-5,TGTGCCAGCAGCCAAAGAACAGGGGGAGAGACCCAGTACTTC,CASSQRTGGETQYF
many,TRBV5-1,TRBD1,TRBJ2-5,TGCGCCAGCAGCTCCAGGACAGGCGAGACCCAGTACTTC,CASSSRTGETQYF
many,TRBV19,.,TRBJ1-2,TGTGCCAGTAGTGTCCCCCAGGGCGGCTACACCTTC,CASSVPQGGYTF
few,TRBV6-1,.,TRBJ2-1,TGTGCCAGCAGTGAATTCAATGAGCAGTTCTTC,CASSEFNEQFF
few,TRBV29-1,TRBD1,TRBJ1-4,TGCAGCGTTTTTAGTACAGGGGCAGGGGAAAAACTGTTTTTT,CSVFSTGAGEKLFF
many,TRBV27,.,TRBJ2-3,TGTGCCAGCAGTTTATCCTGGCAGTCGACGCAGTATTTT,CASSLSWQSTQYF
.,TRBV27,TRBD1,TRBJ2-7,TGTGCCAGCAGCCGGGGACAGTTCACCTACGAGCAGTACTTC,CASSRGQFTYEQYF
few,TRBV5-5,.,TRBJ2-5,TGTGCCAGCAGCTTGCTTTGGGGGGGCCCGCAAGAGACCCAGTACTTC,CASSLLWGGPQETQYF
many,TRBV5-4,.,TRBJ2-7,TGTGCCAGCAGCACCCCCTACGAGCAGTACTTC,CASSTPYEQYF
few,TRBV24-1,TRBD2,TRBJ2-3,TGTGCCACCAGTGATTCTCGCCCGACTAGCGGGAGAAGCACAGATACGCAGTATTTT,CATSDSRPTSGRSTDTQYF
.,TRBV4-1,TRBD1,TRBJ2-7,TGCGCCAGCAGCCAAGAGACAGGGGTCCATCTCGAGCAGTACTTC,CASSQETGVHLEQYF